One sample yielded the 4 T cell receptor beta chains listed below, sequenced in a study of shared clonotypes between healthy human individuals (dated by TCRdb to about 2020). Receptor libraries were prepared by the immunoSEQ multiplex PCR assay. The table comes from immuneACCESS by way of TCRdb, which keeps in-frame sequences with V and J called. Part of the clones is missing from these tables; in studies checked, under half for an unresolved V gene and the rest for unknown reasons. For this sample there are millions of clones; about 92% appear just once. The ten biggest clones cover more than 1.5% of the sample. CD8 naive samples were obtained by positive selection for CCR7 among CD45RO-negative cells, yielding a CD45RA+CCR7+ population from which TemRA cells were excluded. Sequencing was performed on naive CD8+ T cells from PBMCs. The meaning of the sample's cell subset or site label: CD45RA+CCR7+. The source is a man aged 18 to 30 in good health. Some clones in this sample may be carry-over from other donors' samples.

This clone has at least ten counts. V gene TRBV15 combines with J gene TRBJ2-1, with unresolved D. Trimming took 5 bases from V and 5 from J, leaving 16 bases between them. CDR1 LNHNV and CDR2 YYDKDF come from the germline V gene (reference sequence). This CDR3 contains 15 residues. The CDR3 DNA is TGTGCCACCAGCTTAGAAGTAAGGGCTCACAATGAGCAGTTCTTC. It translates to CATSLEVRAHNEQFF.

The J gene is TRBJ2-7, the V gene TRBV7-6, with D perhaps matching TRBD1 (6 bases). The CDR3 has 15 residues. Trimming cost V 5 bases and J 0 bases, with 14 bases left between them. The germline V gene encodes CDR1 SGHVS and CDR2 FNYEAQ. DNA for the CDR3: TGTGCCAGCAGCGACCGGGACACCTACTCCTACGAGCAGTACTTC. It codes for CASSDRDTYSYEQYF.

The genes are TRBV7-6 and TRBJ2-5; no definite D call. Germline V lookup: CDR1 SGHVS, CDR2 FNYEAQ. V was trimmed by 5 bases and J by 4 bases, leaving 8 bases between them. The CDR3 runs to 12 residues. CDR3 bases: TGTGCCAGCAGCCCACGGGCAGAGACCCAGTACTTC. Translating gives CASSPRAETQYF.

The chain has TRBV10-3 and TRBJ2-7; 13 bases line up with TRBD2. The germline gives CDR1 ENHRY, CDR2 SYGVKD. This CDR3 is 15 amino acids long. V lost 3 bases and J lost 6; bases outside the gene matches: 5. This CDR3 reads CAISDPGLAGPEQYF. Written as DNA, the CDR3 is TGTGCCATCAGTGATCCGGGACTAGCGGGACCCGAGCAGTACTTC.